The entry below gives a single T cell receptor (beta chain) sequence along with its context. Antigen unknown. This sample was included in a study of shared clonotypes between healthy human individuals. On the study more broadly: Every donor yielded three CD4 naive, three CD4 memory, two CD8 naive and one CD8 memory plate. Study-level findings and limits: The researchers took only blood, and tissue repertoires probably look different. The generation probabilities recorded for non-shared clonotypes fell below those of clonotypes shared by all four donors. Roughly 5% of naive CD4 clonotypes were common to four donors.

Sequenced by immunoSEQ multiplex PCR; TCRdb stores in-frame clones only, minus some. The table includes about 2.1 million clones, about 92% detected once. CD45RO negativity and positive selection for CCR7 defined naive CD8 cells, a population that excluded terminally differentiated effector memory CD45RA+ cells. The receptor comes from a young man in good health. Some clones in this sample may be carry-over from other donors' samples. The sequencing input was naive CD8+ T cells from PBMCs.

The CDR3 sequence is CTADRGQSGNTIYF. In DNA form, the CDR3 reads TGTACGGCCGACAGGGGGCAGTCTGGAAACACCATATATTTT. The gene calls are TRBV27 and TRBJ1-3, with TRBD1 matching over 10 bases. Germline lookup yields CDR1 MNHEY and CDR2 SMNVEV (reference sequence). The CDR3 consists of 14 residues.